The following is a T cell receptor beta chain sequence with its context. These data come from a study of blood T cell repertoires in COVID-19. Study in general: Samples of COVID-19 (acute and convalescent) were obtained from the United States, Italy and Spain. PBMCs, B-cell-depleted T cells, or T cells provided the cDNA or gDNA that made up the material.

This table comes from immunoSEQ multiplex PCR, and its TCRdb copy is limited to in-frame clones, with some not included. The sample consists of 210,000 or so clones, 83% of them appearing once. Patients in Seattle were enrolled during active infection, then followed longitudinally. Sequencing was performed on peripheral blood. The sequence derives from a woman in her twenties or thirties with COVID-19, enrolled during active disease.

Here the CDR3 DNA reads TGTGCCAGCAGTTACTCAGGGGGCGTCTATGGCTACACCTTC. Amino acid sequence: CASSYSGGVYGYTF. The V call is TRBV6-2 or TRBV6-3, the J call TRBJ1-2, with 7 bases matching TRBD1. After removal of 0 bases from V and 4 bases from J, the junction contained 2 bases not matched to a gene. The CDR3 covers 14 residues. Germline CDR1 MNHEY, CDR2 SVGEGT.